This T cell receptor (beta chain) stems from a study of T cells after yellow fever vaccination. CDR3 length equals 15 residues. The ends were cut back, 0 bases at V and 6 bases at J, with 15 bases in the middle. Germline V gene data show CDR1 as DFQATT and CDR2 as SNEGSKA (reference sequence). TCRdb re-called the 5' RACE reads with MiXCR, one entry per CDR3 protein. The table has 400,000 or so distinct CDR3 sequences, roughly 12% seen once. Source: PBMCs, taken on the day of the first yellow fever vaccination. The chain uses TRBV20-1 and TRBJ2-1; D perhaps matches TRBD2 (7 bases). The origin of this receptor is a man aged 18 to 30 who received the YFV17D yellow fever vaccine. CDR3 protein: CSAREGGGKFNEQFF. CDR3 in DNA: TGCAGTGCTAGAGAGGGGGGGGGCAAGTTCAATGAGCAGTTCTTC.